These 27 T cell receptor beta chains share one sample of origin, sequenced in a study of neurological immune-mediated disorders. TCRdb reprocessed the 5' RACE reads via MiXCR and lists one record per CDR3 protein. The sample contains roughly 57,000 distinct CDR3 sequences, approximately 9.2% of which appear only once. Time point defined: longitudinal time-point 3. Sample: PBMCs. These receptors were taken from a woman in her thirties or forties in good health.

This clonotype was counted many times. The chain carries TRBV6-5 and TRBJ1-2; D remains ambiguous. Germline V gene lookup returns CDR1 MNHEY and CDR2 SVGAGI. This CDR3 has 14 residues. With 0 bases removed from V and 1 base from J, the gap between germline ends came to 6 bases. Written as DNA, the CDR3 is TGTGCCAGCAGTTACTCATCAGATAACTATGGCTACACCTTC. Its translation is CASSYSSDNYGYTF.

This clonotype appeared many times. V gene TRBV10-3 combines with J gene TRBJ2-5; D may correspond to TRBD1 or TRBD2 (6 bases each). V lost 3 bases to trimming and J lost 5 bases, with 16 bases between them. This CDR3 is built from 15 residues. Germline CDR1 reads ENHRY; CDR2 reads SYGVKD. This CDR3 is CAISEGGGPPETQYF. Here the CDR3 DNA reads TGTGCCATCAGTGAAGGGGGAGGACCCCCGGAGACCCAGTACTTC.

This clonotype was observed at least ten times. The chain recombines TRBV20-1 with TRBJ2-3, with 8 bases matching TRBD2. V lost 0 bases, J lost 1 base, and 6 bases stayed unmatched. The germline gives CDR1 DFQATT, CDR2 SNEGSKA (reference sequence). The CDR3 contains 16 residues. The CDR3 loop is CSARDYRRGGTDTQYF. CDR3 nucleotide sequence: TGCAGTGCTAGAGATTACCGGCGGGGGGGCACAGATACGCAGTATTTT.

This clonotype was found many times. This chain connects TRBV30 to TRBJ2-2; 9 bases fit TRBD1. The trim removed 1 base at V and 3 bases at J, leaving 3 bases unmatched. This CDR3 is built from 15 residues. Looked up from germline, CDR1 is GTSNPN and CDR2 is SVGIG (reference sequence). The CDR3 reads CAWSAGQGYTGELFF. CDR3 coding DNA: TGTGCCTGGAGTGCGGGACAGGGATACACCGGGGAGCTGTTTTTT.

This clonotype has just a few counts. The chain combines TRBV10-3 with TRBJ2-7; tentatively, D is TRBD1 or TRBD2 (5 bases each). This CDR3 comprises 12 residues. V was shortened by 10 bases and J by 7 bases, with 17 bases between the two germline ends. Germline V CDR1 and CDR2: ENHRY, SYGVKD. The CDR3 spells CATRDGGREQYF. CDR3 in DNA: TGTGCCACTCGGGACGGCGGAAGGGAGCAGTACTTC.

This clonotype was observed many times. The chain links TRBV20-1 to TRBJ2-1; D ambiguous. Trimming took off 1 base at V and 0 bases at J, with 10 bases between the two ends. Germline V gives CDR1 DFQATT, CDR2 SNEGSKA (reference sequence). CDR3 length equals 15 residues. CDR3 DNA: TGCAGTGCTAGAGTTCTAGGGCTCTCCTACAATGAGCAGTTCTTC. Amino acids: CSARVLGLSYNEQFF.

This clonotype was seen many times. The chain couples TRBV7-2 to TRBJ2-7, with 7 bases identical to TRBD2. Trimming cost V 2 bases and J 6 bases; bases outside gene matches: 13. The germline CDR1 and CDR2 sequences are SGHTA and FQGNSA. This CDR3 has 16 amino acids. The CDR3 sequence: CASSLNSPGGTTEQYF. DNA of the CDR3: TGTGCCAGCAGCTTAAACTCCCCGGGGGGTACGACCGAGCAGTACTTC.

This chain connects TRBV10-3 to TRBJ1-2; D might be TRBD1 (5 bases). V was clipped by 7 bases and J by 2 bases, with 11 bases between them. The germline CDR1 and CDR2 sequences are ENHRY and SYGVKD. This CDR3 comprises 13 residues. DNA of the CDR3: TGTGCCATCATGACAGAGCGAAACTATGGCTACACCTTC. Protein product: CAIMTERNYGYTF.

This clonotype was recorded at least ten times. The V gene is TRBV20-1, the J gene TRBJ2-4; no definite D call. The V end was cut by 0 bases, the J end by 12 bases, with 9 bases between. Germline CDR1 reads DFQATT; CDR2 reads SNEGSKA (reference sequence). CDR3 size: 11 residues. CDR3 residues: CSARDGRGQYF. CDR3 in DNA: TGCAGTGCTAGAGATGGGCGTGGTCAGTACTTC.

This clonotype came up many times. The chain has TRBV6-1 and TRBJ2-3; D is ambiguous. This CDR3 spans 14 amino acids. Germline values: CDR1 MNHNS, CDR2 SASEGT. Trimming left V 5 bases short and J 3 bases short, with 12 bases between. CDR3: CASSRTDTTDTQYF. The DNA for the CDR3 is TGTGCCAGCAGTCGCACTGATACAACAGATACGCAGTATTTT.

Ten or more counts support this clonotype. The chain has TRBV10-3 and TRBJ2-1, with 7 bases that match TRBD1. J was trimmed by 5 bases and V by 3 bases; bases with no gene match: 7. CDR1 is ENHRY and CDR2 is SYGVKD in the germline V gene. The CDR3 contains 15 residues. For the CDR3, the DNA is TGTGCCATCAGTGAAGACAGGGAGCGCGACAATGAGCAGTTCTTC. This sequence encodes CAISEDRERDNEQFF.

This clonotype occurred many times. The V and J genes are TRBV24-1 and TRBJ2-1, with 8 bases lining up with TRBD2. V lost 5 bases, J lost 10 bases, and 21 bases stayed unmatched. The CDR3 is 18 amino acids. In germline, CDR1 is KGHDR, CDR2 SFDVKD. The CDR3 here is CATSAPGATGGPRTEQFF. CDR3 nucleotides: TGTGCCACCAGTGCCCCTGGGGCGACGGGAGGGCCTAGGACGGAGCAGTTCTTC.

This clonotype was counted at least ten times. The chain employs TRBV5-1 and TRBJ2-7; 7 nucleotides align to TRBD1. With 7 bases clipped from V and 0 bases from J, the junction kept 7 bases outside the gene matches. The CDR3 consists of 14 residues. CDR1 SGHRS and CDR2 YFSETQ come from the germline V gene. CDR3 amino acids: CASGDSPRSYEQYF. The CDR3 region has the DNA TGCGCCAGCGGGGACAGCCCCCGCTCCTACGAGCAGTACTTC.

This clonotype showed up many times. The genes are TRBV5-5 and TRBJ2-3; weak D call: TRBD2 (5 bases). The CDR3 is 15 residues long. Deletions cut 1 base from V and 2 bases from J, with 11 bases between. Germline V gene sequence: CDR1 SGHKS, CDR2 YYEKEE (reference sequence). CDR3 in amino acids: CASSLSGLPTDTQYF. In nucleotides, the CDR3 is TGTGCCAGCAGCTTGTCTGGACTCCCCACAGATACGCAGTATTTT. The whole variable domain, filled in from reference TRBV5-5 and TRBJ2-3, reads DAGVTQSPTHLIKTRGQQVTLRCSPISGHKSVSWYQQVLGQGPQFIFQYYEKEERGRGNFPDRFSARQFPNYSSELNVNALLLGDSALYLCASSLSGLPTDTQYFGPGTRLTVL.

This clonotype has only a few counts. J is TRBJ2-2 and V is TRBV20-1, with a possible D match to TRBD1 (6 bases). Deletions cut 1 base from V and 1 base from J, with 7 bases between. The germline V gene has CDR1 DFQATT and CDR2 SNEGSKA (reference sequence). The CDR3 spans 14 residues. CDR3 sequence: CSARAGQNTGELFF. The CDR3, as DNA: TGCAGTGCTAGAGCGGGACAGAACACCGGGGAGCTGTTTTTT.

This clonotype was counted ten times or more. The genes are TRBV20-1 and TRBJ2-2, with D perhaps TRBD1 (6 bases). From germline, CDR1 is DFQATT and CDR2 SNEGSKA (reference sequence). V lost 3 bases, J lost 7 bases, and 12 bases lay in between. This CDR3 has 13 residues. The CDR3, as DNA: TGCAGTGCTAGGGCAGGGGACGGCGGGGAGCTGTTTTTT. Translating gives CSARAGDGGELFF.

This clonotype was found many times. The genes are TRBV10-3 and TRBJ1-2, with TRBD1 matching 9 bases. Germline V CDR1 and CDR2: ENHRY, SYGVKD. This CDR3 has 14 amino acids. The ends lost 3 bases at V and 8 bases at J; junction bases unmatched: 7. For the CDR3, the DNA is TGTGCCATCAGTGATCAGGGACAGGGTGACGGCTACACCTTC. This translates into CAISDQGQGDGYTF.

This clonotype was observed at least ten times. V is TRBV5-5 and J is TRBJ1-5; TRBD1 is a possible D gene (6 bases). Trimming left V 4 bases short and J 1 base short, with 12 bases between. CDR3 length equals 15 residues. CDR1 is SGHKS, CDR2 YYEKEE, per germline (reference sequence). The CDR3 nucleotides are TGTGCCAGCAGCCTAAGGGGGGGAAGCAATCAGCCCCAGCATTTT. Translating it yields CASSLRGGSNQPQHF.

This clonotype has a count of ten or more. The chain combines TRBV18 with TRBJ2-1; 7 bases line up with TRBD1. Germline CDR1 is KGHSH and CDR2 is LQKENI. This CDR3 is built from 18 residues. V trimming: 3 bases; J trimming: 2 bases; junction bases outside the gene matches: 13. This CDR3 reads CASSPLSIPQGAYNEQFF. The CDR3 DNA follows: TGTGCCAGCTCACCCTTATCCATCCCGCAGGGGGCCTACAATGAGCAGTTCTTC. The whole variable domain, filled in from reference TRBV18 and TRBJ2-1, reads NAGVMQNPRHLVRRRGQEARLRCSPMKGHSHVYWYRQLPEEGLKFMVYLQKENIIDESGMPKERFSAEFPKEGPSILRIQQVVRGDSAAYFCASSPLSIPQGAYNEQFFGPGTRLTVL.

This clonotype was recorded at least ten times. The gene calls are TRBV4-3 and TRBJ2-5; D is uncertain. The V gene lost 0 bases and the J gene lost 0 bases, with 8 bases spanning the gap. Germline values: CDR1 LGHNA, CDR2 YSLEER. This CDR3 contains 15 residues. The CDR3 DNA sequence: TGCGCCAGCAGCCAAGATTTAACATACCAAGAGACCCAGTACTTC. Its translation: CASSQDLTYQETQYF.

The chain carries TRBV10-3 and TRBJ2-7, with 8 bases that match TRBD1. The junction had 10 bases not matched to a gene; V was cut back by 0 bases and J by 0 bases. Germline lookup yields CDR1 ENHRY and CDR2 SYGVKD. The length of the CDR3 is 18 residues. In nucleotides, the CDR3 is TGTGCCATCAGTGAGTCACTGGGGACAGGCAAGAGCTCCTACGAGCAGTACTTC. Translation: CAISESLGTGKSSYEQYF.

A note on this clonotype: The junction shows a germline mismatch at one end, possibly a read error. The gene calls are TRBV5-1 and TRBJ2-7; D possibly uses TRBD1 or TRBD2 (5 bases each). Germline-derived CDR1 and CDR2 are SGHRS and YFSETQ. This CDR3 is built from 13 residues. CDR3 amino acids: CASSLWGTGELYF. CDR3 bases: TGCGCCAGCAGCTTGTGGGGGACCGGGGAGCTGTACTTC.

Worth noting for this clonotype: With a much larger clone just one base away, this may be a read error. The J gene is TRBJ2-1, the V gene TRBV4-1; TRBD2 matches 7 bases. In germline, CDR1 is MGHRA, CDR2 YSYEKL. The J segment lost 10 bases and the V segment lost 0 bases, leaving 3 bases of the junction unmatched. The CDR3 runs to 13 residues. The CDR3 DNA reads TGCGCCAGCAGCCAAGAGGGACTATCGGAGCAGTTCTTC. It specifies CASSQEGLSEQFF.

This clonotype is labeled as medium-sized (0.01 to 0.1%). The chain carries TRBV5-1 and TRBJ1-1; 7 bases map to TRBD1. Germline V gene sequence: CDR1 SGHRS, CDR2 YFSETQ. The CDR3 covers 15 residues. V lost 0 bases to trimming and J lost 4 bases; unmatched junction nucleotides: 6. CDR3 residues: CASSLEGQFATEAFF. The CDR3 bases are TGCGCCAGCAGCTTGGAGGGACAGTTCGCCACTGAAGCTTTCTTT.

This clonotype was picked up many times. The rearrangement uses TRBV29-1 and TRBJ1-2, with 7 bases aligning to TRBD1. Germline CDR1 reads SQVTM; CDR2 reads ANQGSEA. V shed 7 bases and J 3 bases; nucleotides not matched to a gene: 5. The CDR3 has 12 amino acids. The CDR3 DNA sequence: TGCAGCGCCGGACAGGAGTACTATGGCTACACCTTC. Encoded protein: CSAGQEYYGYTF.

V usage is TRBV9 and J usage is TRBJ2-3, with D perhaps being TRBD1 or TRBD2 (6 bases each). V was pared by 4 bases and J by 12 bases, with 18 bases between. The CDR3 length is 13 residues. Germline lookup yields CDR1 SGDLS and CDR2 YYNGEE. The CDR3, as DNA: TGTGCCAGCAGCATGAGGGGGGCGGGACCACAGTATTTT. It translates to CASSMRGAGPQYF.

This clonotype was detected a few times. This chain connects TRBV7-3 to TRBJ2-3; TRBD2 is a possible D gene (5 bases). V gave up 5 bases and J gave up 6 bases, with 15 bases separating them. The CDR3 is 14 amino acids. Germline values: CDR1 SGHTA, CDR2 FQGTGA. The CDR3 DNA sequence: TGTGCCAGCAGCCCTGCGGACTTAGTGGATACGCAGTATTTT. It encodes CASSPADLVDTQYF.